Below, 4 T cell receptor beta chains from the same sample are listed, as sequenced in a study of blood T cell repertoires in COVID-19 (TCRdb year 2020). Library construction relied on the immunoSEQ multiplex PCR assay. The source is immuneACCESS, and TCRdb retained only in-frame sequences with V and J called. Part of the clones is not carried over; for the studies checked, unresolved V genes explain less than half of this, and the remainder is unexplained. The sample records a few hundred thousand clones, around 84% of which are singletons. 6.8% of the sample comes from the top ten. The sequenced sample consisted of PBMCs or T cells enriched from blood (not recorded which). Every receptor here comes from a woman in her thirties or forties who had recovered from COVID-19.

The chain joins TRBV28 to TRBJ2-7; D gene uncertain. This CDR3 is 14 amino acids long. Germline-derived CDR1 and CDR2 are MDHEN and SYDVKM. Trimming took 5 bases from V and 0 from J, leaving 11 bases between them. The CDR3 reads CASSPHDNSYEQYF. CDR3 bases: TGTGCCAGCAGTCCTCACGACAACTCCTACGAGCAGTACTTC.

This clone appeared a single time. This chain connects TRBV30 to TRBJ2-3; 8 nucleotides agree with TRBD2. J gave up 7 bases and V 4 bases, and 10 bases lay outside the gene matches. Germline CDR1 reads GTSNPN; CDR2 reads SVGIG (reference sequence). The CDR3 is 14 amino acids. As DNA, the CDR3 is TGTGCCTGGACCCTAGCGGGCAGGTTTAATACGCAGTATTTT. Translated: CAWTLAGRFNTQYF.

The chain carries TRBV7-2 and TRBJ2-5, with D maybe TRBD1 (6 bases). The germline V and J ends were trimmed by 6 bases and 2 bases, with 13 bases remaining between them. Germline V lookup: CDR1 SGHTA, CDR2 FQGNSA. CDR3 length: 14 amino acids. The CDR3 is CASRDPGQQETQYF. CDR3 bases: TGTGCCAGCAGGGACCCGGGACAACAAGAGACCCAGTACTTC.

The chain couples TRBV6-6 to TRBJ2-1, with a possible D match to TRBD1 (6 bases). Trimming removed 2 bases from V and 9 bases from J, with 11 bases in between. CDR1 is MNHNY and CDR2 is SVGAGI in the germline V gene (reference sequence). This CDR3 region has 13 residues. The CDR3 DNA sequence: TGTGCCAGCAGTTACGAAAGGGGGACTGAGCAGTTCTTC. Its translation is CASSYERGTEQFF.